Below are 24 T cell receptor beta chains sequenced from a single sample in a study of technical replicates of blood from a handful of donors. The data were produced by immunoSEQ multiplex PCR, yet TCRdb's version contains in-frame clones alone and is incomplete. The sample shows 70,000 to 95,000 clones, roughly 94% of them seen only once. Sequenced sample: T cells isolated from PBMCs. The receptors were gathered from a human donor in good health.

The rearrangement joins TRBV11-2 to TRBJ1-1; no clear D. Trimming removed 5 bases from V and 1 base from J, with 8 bases in between. The length of the CDR3 is 13 residues. The germline V gene has CDR1 SGHAT and CDR2 FQNNGV. The CDR3 sequence: CASSPFRNTEAFF. In nucleotides, the CDR3 is TGTGCCAGCAGCCCCTTCCGGAACACTGAAGCTTTCTTT.

This clone occurred once. The chain combines TRBV7-9 with TRBJ1-1, with TRBD1 as a possible D gene (5 bases). V shed 1 base and J shed 8 bases, with 11 bases lying between them. This CDR3 has 13 amino acids. Germline V gene lookup returns CDR1 SEHNR and CDR2 FQNEAQ (reference sequence). The CDR3 region has the DNA TGTGCCAGCAGCTTAGGGGGGAGGACCGAAGCTTTCTTT. Its translation is CASSLGGRTEAFF.

This clone occurred once. V is TRBV6-1 and J is TRBJ1-5, with D possibly matching TRBD1 (5 bases). CDR3 length: 14 amino acids. Germline loops: CDR1 MNHNS, CDR2 SASEGT. V was shortened by 2 bases and J by 5 bases, with 10 bases between the two germline ends. CDR3 nucleotide sequence: TGTGCCAGCAGTGAAAAAGGGGTGGATCAGCCCCAGCATTTT. This translates into CASSEKGVDQPQHF.

The V call is TRBV5-6, the J call TRBJ1-6; D unclear. The V and J ends lost 3 bases and 5 bases respectively, with 12 bases between them. CDR3 length: 15 amino acids. Looked up from germline, CDR1 is SGHDT and CDR2 is YYEEEE. The DNA for the CDR3 is TGTGCCAGCAGCTACCGCGGGTCAGATAATTCACCCCTCCACTTT. Encoded protein: CASSYRGSDNSPLHF.

The V gene is TRBV11-2, the J gene TRBJ2-1, with 13 bases that match TRBD2. Trimming at V came to 2 bases and at J to 4 bases, leaving 11 bases not matched to a gene. Germline values: CDR1 SGHAT, CDR2 FQNNGV. The CDR3 has 19 amino acids. CDR3 loop: CASSLRRLAGGPGYNEQFF. The CDR3 DNA reads as TGTGCCAGCAGCTTACGCAGACTAGCGGGAGGTCCGGGGTACAATGAGCAGTTCTTC.

The rearrangement links TRBV29-1 to TRBJ2-2; D is possibly TRBD1 (5 bases). The germline V gene has CDR1 SQVTM and CDR2 ANQGSEA. V lost 2 bases, J lost 2 bases, and 12 bases lay in between. The CDR3 is 15 residues long. DNA for the CDR3: TGCAGCGTTGAATTAGTAGGGGATAACACCGGGGAGCTGTTTTTT. It yields the protein CSVELVGDNTGELFF.

The chain is built from TRBV28 and TRBJ2-1; D perhaps matches TRBD2 (5 bases). Germline lookup yields CDR1 MDHEN and CDR2 SYDVKM. This CDR3 spans 15 amino acids. V shed 3 bases and J shed 8 bases, with 17 bases lying between them. The CDR3 reads CASSFASRTLDEQFF. In DNA, the CDR3 is TGTGCCAGCAGTTTTGCTAGCCGGACCCTGGATGAGCAGTTCTTC.

The CDR3 nucleotides read TGTGCCAGCAGCCATGACGGGAGCTCCTACAATGAGCAGTTCTTC. Translated: CASSHDGSSYNEQFF. The chain is built from TRBV5-6 and TRBJ2-1; a possible D gene is TRBD2 (6 bases). The CDR3 runs to 15 residues. Germline values: CDR1 SGHDT, CDR2 YYEEEE. V lost 4 bases, J lost 0 bases, and 11 bases lay in between.

This chain links TRBV19 with TRBJ1-6; D is undetermined. Trimming shortened V by 5 bases and J by 5 bases, and 13 bases separated the two germline ends. This CDR3 is 15 amino acids long. Per germline, CDR1 LNHDA and CDR2 SQIVND (reference sequence). The CDR3 nucleotides read TGTGCCAGTAGTCCCGTCTCGGGGAATAATTCACCCCTCCACTTT. Translated: CASSPVSGNNSPLHF.

The V and J genes are TRBV5-4 and TRBJ1-1, with 9 bases lining up with TRBD1. The length of the CDR3 is 17 residues. The J segment lost 1 base and the V segment lost 4 bases, leaving 11 bases of the junction unmatched. Germline CDR1 and CDR2: SGHNT and YYREEE (reference sequence). CDR3 coding DNA: TGTGCCAGCAGCACCGACCTTGGACAGGGGAAGAACACTGAAGCTTTCTTT. This translates into CASSTDLGQGKNTEAFF.

The chain carries TRBV6-1 and TRBJ1-5; weak D call: TRBD1 (6 bases). The CDR3 is made up of 17 amino acids. CDR1 is MNHNS, CDR2 SASEGT, per germline. The germline V and J ends were trimmed by 2 bases and 0 bases, with 14 bases remaining between them. The CDR3 DNA follows: TGTGCCAGCAGTGAAAACCCCGGGACATCTAGCAATCAGCCCCAGCATTTT. Encoded protein: CASSENPGTSSNQPQHF.

For this clone: The sample carries other DNA sequences with the same CDR3. The chain is built from TRBV5-1 and TRBJ1-5; D is perhaps TRBD1 (5 bases). The V gene lost 1 base and the J gene lost 0 bases, with 8 bases spanning the gap. The CDR3 covers 15 residues. CDR1 and CDR2 (germline): SGHRS, YFSETQ. As DNA, the CDR3 is TGCGCCAGCAGCTTGACAGGCTATAGCAATCAGCCCCAGCATTTT. It translates to CASSLTGYSNQPQHF.

This chain links TRBV6-1 with TRBJ2-7; TRBD2 might be the D (5 bases). Germline CDR1 reads MNHNS; CDR2 reads SASEGT. V lost 2 bases, J lost 4 bases, and 15 bases lay in between. This CDR3 is 15 amino acids long. In nucleotides, the CDR3 is TGTGCCAGCAGTGAACTCGGGGTCAGATTGTACGAGCAGTACTTC. Amino acids: CASSELGVRLYEQYF.

In nucleotides, the CDR3 is TGTGCCAGCAGTTCTCCGGGACAGGGGACCTACGAGCAGTACTTC. The encoded protein is CASSSPGQGTYEQYF. The chain uses TRBV27 and TRBJ2-7, with TRBD1 identical over 10 bases. V gave up 4 bases and J gave up 2 bases; unmatched junction bases: 5. From germline, CDR1 is MNHEY and CDR2 SMNVEV (reference sequence). The CDR3 length is 15 residues.

This chain connects TRBV7-6 to TRBJ2-3, with 7 bases lining up with TRBD2. Germline CDR1 reads SGHVS; CDR2 reads FNYEAQ. This CDR3 has 14 residues. V lost 4 bases to trimming and J lost 4 bases; unmatched junction nucleotides: 5. CDR3: CASSSLREADTQYF. The DNA for the CDR3 is TGTGCCAGCAGCTCTCTTCGGGAGGCAGATACGCAGTATTTT.

This clone was found once. The chain uses TRBV13 and TRBJ2-2; 9 positions agree with TRBD2. The CDR3 length is 17 residues. Germline V gene sequence: CDR1 PRHDT, CDR2 FYEKMQ (reference sequence). J gave up 2 bases and V 6 bases, and 10 bases lay outside the gene matches. The CDR3 region is CASRGSNSGRNTGELFF. The CDR3 DNA is TGTGCCAGCAGAGGGAGTAATAGCGGGAGAAACACCGGGGAGCTGTTTTTT.

V usage is TRBV19 and J usage is TRBJ1-4; 7 bases are shared with TRBD1. V lost 4 bases, J lost 4 bases, and 0 bases stayed unmatched. Germline V gene data show CDR1 as LNHDA and CDR2 as SQIVND (reference sequence). The CDR3 is 13 amino acids. CDR3 region: CASSRQGNEKLFF. DNA for the CDR3: TGTGCCAGTAGTAGACAGGGTAATGAAAAACTGTTTTTT.

This clone was detected once. The J gene is TRBJ1-2, the V gene TRBV7-8; D call uncertain. The CDR3 totals 14 residues. Between the trimmed V and J ends, which lost 8 bases and 5 bases, there was a span of 18 bases. The germline V gene has CDR1 SGHVS and CDR2 FQNEAQ. CDR3 nucleotide sequence: TGTGCCAGCGTCAAAAGCGGGTTTACATATGGCTACACCTTC. Translating it yields CASVKSGFTYGYTF.

V and J are TRBV5-1 and TRBJ2-3, with D perhaps matching TRBD2 (5 bases). Trimming stripped 7 bases from V and 2 bases from J, with 14 bases between. The CDR3 runs to 14 residues. Germline V gene sequence: CDR1 SGHRS, CDR2 YFSETQ. The CDR3 reads CASSPDYPTDTQYF. The CDR3 region has the DNA TGCGCCAGCTCCCCCGACTACCCCACAGATACGCAGTATTTT.

CDR3 protein: CASSPRALAGNTGELFF. CDR3 in DNA: TGTGCCAGCAGCCCGAGGGCCCTAGCGGGGAACACCGGGGAGCTGTTTTTT. This chain connects TRBV5-4 to TRBJ2-2, with 8 bases that match TRBD2. This CDR3 has 17 residues. The V gene's germline CDR1 is SGHNT and CDR2 YYREEE (reference sequence). Trimming took 4 bases from V and 1 from J; bases not matched to a gene: 9.

In its sample, this clone was seen once. The chain couples TRBV28 to TRBJ2-4; possible D gene TRBD2, 6 bases. The CDR3 runs to 15 residues. Looked up from germline, CDR1 is MDHEN and CDR2 is SYDVKM. Deletions cut 6 bases from V and 9 bases from J, with 21 bases between. Here the CDR3 DNA reads TGTGCCAGCAGCCCGCCCGGAGGGCGAGGTAGCATTCAGTACTTC. Translated: CASSPPGGRGSIQYF.

The chain has TRBV28 and TRBJ2-3; 8 bases align to TRBD2. The CDR3 length is 17 residues. J gave up 0 bases and V 3 bases, and 8 bases lay outside the gene matches. Germline V gives CDR1 MDHEN, CDR2 SYDVKM. The CDR3, as DNA: TGTGCCAGCAGTTTTTGGAGCGGGAGTCGCAGCACAGATACGCAGTATTTT. It specifies CASSFWSGSRSTDTQYF. The full variable domain, rest sourced from reference TRBV28 and TRBJ2-3, is DVKVTQSSRYLVKRTGEKVFLECVQDMDHENMFWYRQDPGLGLRLIYFSYDVKMKEKGDIPEGYSVSREKKERFSLILESASTNQTSMYLCASSFWSGSRSTDTQYFGPGTRLTVL.

This chain connects TRBV10-3 to TRBJ1-4, with D possibly matching TRBD1 (5 bases). CDR1 ENHRY and CDR2 SYGVKD come from the germline V gene. V was clipped by 8 bases and J by 2 bases, with 9 bases between them. The CDR3 is 13 residues long. Here the CDR3 reads CAIREGTNEKLFF. The CDR3 DNA reads as TGTGCCATCCGGGAGGGGACTAATGAAAAACTGTTTTTT.

A word on this clone: The junction does not match germline at one end; this may be a read error. This rearrangement joins TRBV4-1 to TRBJ1-2; weak D call: TRBD1 (5 bases). Germline V gene sequence: CDR1 MGHRA, CDR2 YSYEKL. The CDR3 runs 12 residues. CDR3 nucleotides: TGCGCCAGCAGCCAAACCATAGGCAGGGTAAATTTC. It is translated as CASSQTIGRVNF.